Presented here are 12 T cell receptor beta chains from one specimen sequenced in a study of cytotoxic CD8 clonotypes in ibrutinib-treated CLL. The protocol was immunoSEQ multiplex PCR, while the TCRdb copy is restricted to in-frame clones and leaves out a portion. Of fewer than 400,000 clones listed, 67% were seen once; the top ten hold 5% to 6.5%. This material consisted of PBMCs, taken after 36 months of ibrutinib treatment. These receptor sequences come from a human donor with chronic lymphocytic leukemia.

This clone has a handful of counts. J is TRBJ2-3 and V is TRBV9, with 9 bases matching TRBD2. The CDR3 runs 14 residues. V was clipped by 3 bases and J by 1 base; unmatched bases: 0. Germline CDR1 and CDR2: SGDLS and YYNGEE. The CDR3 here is CASSGTSGTDTQYF. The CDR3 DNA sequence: TGTGCCAGCAGCGGGACTAGCGGCACAGATACGCAGTATTTT.

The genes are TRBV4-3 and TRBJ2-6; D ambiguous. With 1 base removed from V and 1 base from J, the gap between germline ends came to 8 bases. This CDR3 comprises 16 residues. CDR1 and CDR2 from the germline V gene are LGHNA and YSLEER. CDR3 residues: CASSQVWGSGANVLTF. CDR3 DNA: TGCGCCAGCAGCCAAGTCTGGGGATCTGGGGCCAACGTCCTGACTTTC.

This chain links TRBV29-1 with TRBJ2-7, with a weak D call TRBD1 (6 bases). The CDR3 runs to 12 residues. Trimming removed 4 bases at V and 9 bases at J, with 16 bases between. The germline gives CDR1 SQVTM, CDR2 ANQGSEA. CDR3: CSVGTGIGWQYF. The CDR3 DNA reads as TGCAGCGTTGGTACAGGGATAGGTTGGCAGTACTTC.

CDR3 coding DNA: TGTGCCACTAGGGAGCGGGGGGCCTACAATGAGCAGTTCTTC. It specifies CATRERGAYNEQFF. This rearrangement joins TRBV27 to TRBJ2-1; 9 nucleotides align to TRBD2. V was pared by 10 bases and J by 2 bases, with 6 bases of the junction left unmatched. The CDR3 runs 14 residues. Germline loops: CDR1 MNHEY, CDR2 SMNVEV (reference sequence).

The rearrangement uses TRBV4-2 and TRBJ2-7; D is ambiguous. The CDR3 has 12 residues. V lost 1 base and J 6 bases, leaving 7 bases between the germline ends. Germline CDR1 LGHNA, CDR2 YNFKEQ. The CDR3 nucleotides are TGTGCCAGCAGCCAAGGGGTAGCCGAGCAGTACTTC. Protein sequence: CASSQGVAEQYF.

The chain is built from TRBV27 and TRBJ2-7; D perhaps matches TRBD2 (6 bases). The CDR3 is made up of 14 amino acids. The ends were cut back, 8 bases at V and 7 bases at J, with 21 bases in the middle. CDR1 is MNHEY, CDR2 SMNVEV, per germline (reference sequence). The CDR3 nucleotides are TGTGCCAGCGTTGGGTTGGGCGGGACGGGGGAGCAGTACTTC. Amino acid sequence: CASVGLGGTGEQYF.

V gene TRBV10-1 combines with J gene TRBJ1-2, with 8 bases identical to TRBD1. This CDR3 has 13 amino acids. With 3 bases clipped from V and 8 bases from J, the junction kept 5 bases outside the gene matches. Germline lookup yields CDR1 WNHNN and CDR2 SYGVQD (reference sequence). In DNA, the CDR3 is TGCGCCAGCAGTGAATTCAGGGGGCGAGGCTACACCTTC. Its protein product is CASSEFRGRGYTF.

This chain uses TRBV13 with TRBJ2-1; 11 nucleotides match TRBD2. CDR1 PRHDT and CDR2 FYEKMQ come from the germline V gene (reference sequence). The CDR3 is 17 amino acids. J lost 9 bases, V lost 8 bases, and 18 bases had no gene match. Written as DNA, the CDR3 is TGTGCCAGCGCCGGATCCGATAGCGGGAGGGGGAGCGGTGAGCAGTTCTTC. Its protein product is CASAGSDSGRGSGEQFF.

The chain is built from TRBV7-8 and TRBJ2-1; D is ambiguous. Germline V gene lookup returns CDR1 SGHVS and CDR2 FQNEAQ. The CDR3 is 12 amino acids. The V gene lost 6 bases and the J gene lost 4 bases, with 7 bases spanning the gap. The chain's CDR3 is CASSSVYNEQFF. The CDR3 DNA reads TGTGCCAGCAGTTCAGTGTACAATGAGCAGTTCTTC.

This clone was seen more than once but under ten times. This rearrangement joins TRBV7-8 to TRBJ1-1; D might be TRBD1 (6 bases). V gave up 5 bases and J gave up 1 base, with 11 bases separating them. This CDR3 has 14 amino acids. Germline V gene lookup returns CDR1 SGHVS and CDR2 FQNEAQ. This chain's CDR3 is CASSIPGQNTEAFF. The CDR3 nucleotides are TGTGCCAGCAGCATTCCGGGACAGAACACTGAAGCTTTCTTT.

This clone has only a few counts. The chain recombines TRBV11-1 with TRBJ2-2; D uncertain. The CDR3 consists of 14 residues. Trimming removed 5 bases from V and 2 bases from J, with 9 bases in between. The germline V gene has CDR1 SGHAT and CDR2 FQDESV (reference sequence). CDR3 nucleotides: TGTGCCAGCAGCCCCACGCGTAACACCGGGGAGCTGTTTTTT. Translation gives CASSPTRNTGELFF.

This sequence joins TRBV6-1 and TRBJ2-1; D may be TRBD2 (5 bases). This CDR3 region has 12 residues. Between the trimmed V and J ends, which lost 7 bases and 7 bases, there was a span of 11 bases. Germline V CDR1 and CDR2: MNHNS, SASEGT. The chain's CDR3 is CASIKTTNEQFF. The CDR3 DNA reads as TGTGCCAGCATTAAGACTACGAATGAGCAGTTCTTC.